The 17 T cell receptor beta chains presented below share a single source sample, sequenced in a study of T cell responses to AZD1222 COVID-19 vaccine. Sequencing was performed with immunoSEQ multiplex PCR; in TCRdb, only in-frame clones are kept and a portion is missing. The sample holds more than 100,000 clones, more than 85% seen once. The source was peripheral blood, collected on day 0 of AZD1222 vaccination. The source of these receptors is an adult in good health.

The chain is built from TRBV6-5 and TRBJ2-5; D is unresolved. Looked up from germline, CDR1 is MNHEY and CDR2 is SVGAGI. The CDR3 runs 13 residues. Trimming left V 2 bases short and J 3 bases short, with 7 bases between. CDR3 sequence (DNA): TGTGCCAGCAGTTACCCATCAAAAGAGACCCAGTACTTC. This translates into CASSYPSKETQYF.

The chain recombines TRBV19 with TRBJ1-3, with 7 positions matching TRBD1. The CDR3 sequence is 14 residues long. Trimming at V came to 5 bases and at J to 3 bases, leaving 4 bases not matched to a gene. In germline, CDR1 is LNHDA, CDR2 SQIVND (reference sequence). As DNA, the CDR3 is TGTGCCAGTAGTTCGGGACAGCTTGGAAACACCATATATTTT. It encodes CASSSGQLGNTIYF.

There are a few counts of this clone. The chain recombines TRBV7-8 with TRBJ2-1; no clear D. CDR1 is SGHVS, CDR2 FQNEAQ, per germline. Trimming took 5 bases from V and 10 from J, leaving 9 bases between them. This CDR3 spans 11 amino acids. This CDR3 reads CASSPRGEQFF. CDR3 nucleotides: TGTGCCAGCAGCCCTAGAGGAGAGCAGTTCTTC.

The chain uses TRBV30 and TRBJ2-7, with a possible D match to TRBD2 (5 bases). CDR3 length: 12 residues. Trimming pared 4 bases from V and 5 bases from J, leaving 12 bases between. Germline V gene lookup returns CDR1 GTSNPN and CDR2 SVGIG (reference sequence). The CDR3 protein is CAWNGAGNEQYF. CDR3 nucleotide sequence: TGTGCCTGGAACGGTGCGGGCAACGAGCAGTACTTC.

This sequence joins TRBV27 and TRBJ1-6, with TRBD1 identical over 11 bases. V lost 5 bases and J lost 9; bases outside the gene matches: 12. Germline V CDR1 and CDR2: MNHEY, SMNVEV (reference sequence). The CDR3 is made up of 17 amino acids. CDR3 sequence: CASSLRDRGAIGSPLHF. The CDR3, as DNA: TGTGCCAGCAGTCTCCGGGACAGGGGGGCAATCGGTTCACCCCTCCACTTT.

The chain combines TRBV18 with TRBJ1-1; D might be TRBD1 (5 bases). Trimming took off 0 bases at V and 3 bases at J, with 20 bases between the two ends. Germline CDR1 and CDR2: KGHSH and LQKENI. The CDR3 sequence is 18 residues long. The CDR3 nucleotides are TGTGCCAGCTCACCACCTTTGGGACTAACAGTGGGTGACACTGAAGCTTTCTTT. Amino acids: CASSPPLGLTVGDTEAFF.

The chain's CDR3 is CASSQKPGSSPLHF. The CDR3 nucleotides are TGCGCCAGCAGCCAGAAACCAGGGAGTTCACCCCTCCACTTT. The chain carries TRBV5-1 and TRBJ1-6; a possible D gene is TRBD1 (5 bases). The V and J ends lost 4 bases and 9 bases respectively, with 14 bases between them. This CDR3 contains 14 residues. CDR1 and CDR2 from the germline V gene are SGHRS and YFSETQ.

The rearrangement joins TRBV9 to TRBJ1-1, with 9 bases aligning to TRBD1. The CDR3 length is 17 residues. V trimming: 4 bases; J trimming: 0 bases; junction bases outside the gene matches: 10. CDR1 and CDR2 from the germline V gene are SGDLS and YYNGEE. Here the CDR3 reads CASSLDPQGAVNTEAFF. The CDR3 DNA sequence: TGTGCCAGCAGCCTAGACCCACAGGGGGCGGTGAACACTGAAGCTTTCTTT. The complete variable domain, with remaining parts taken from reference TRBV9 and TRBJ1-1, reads DSGVTQTPKHLITATGQRVTLRCSPRSGDLSVYWYQQSLDQGLQFLIQYYNGEERAKGNILERFSAQQFPDLHSELNLSSLELGDSALYFCASSLDPQGAVNTEAFFGQGTRLTVV.

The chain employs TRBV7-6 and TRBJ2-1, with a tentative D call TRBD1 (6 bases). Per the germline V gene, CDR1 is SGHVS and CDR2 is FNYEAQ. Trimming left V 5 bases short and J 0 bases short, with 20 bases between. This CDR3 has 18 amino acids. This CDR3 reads CASSKIQGSPGSYNEQFF. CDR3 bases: TGTGCCAGCAGCAAAATACAGGGAAGTCCTGGCTCCTACAATGAGCAGTTCTTC.

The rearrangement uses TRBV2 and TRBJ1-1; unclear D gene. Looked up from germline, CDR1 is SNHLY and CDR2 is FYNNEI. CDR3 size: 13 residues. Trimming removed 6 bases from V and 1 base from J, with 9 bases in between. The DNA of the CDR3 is TGTGCCAGCAGGAACAGCGGGAACACTGAAGCTTTCTTT. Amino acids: CASRNSGNTEAFF.

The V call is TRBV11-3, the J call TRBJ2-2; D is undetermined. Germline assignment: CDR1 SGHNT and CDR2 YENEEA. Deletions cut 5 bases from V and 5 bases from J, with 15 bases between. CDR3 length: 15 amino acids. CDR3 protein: CASSPSRTKTGELFF. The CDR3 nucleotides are TGTGCCAGCAGCCCATCACGTACTAAAACCGGGGAGCTGTTTTTT.

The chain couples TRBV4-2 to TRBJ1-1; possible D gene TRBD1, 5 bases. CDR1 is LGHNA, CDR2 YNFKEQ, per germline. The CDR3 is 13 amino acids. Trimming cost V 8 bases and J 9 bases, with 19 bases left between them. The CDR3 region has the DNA TGTGCCAGCGGAACGAACACCCTGGACAAAGCTTTCTTT. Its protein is CASGTNTLDKAFF.

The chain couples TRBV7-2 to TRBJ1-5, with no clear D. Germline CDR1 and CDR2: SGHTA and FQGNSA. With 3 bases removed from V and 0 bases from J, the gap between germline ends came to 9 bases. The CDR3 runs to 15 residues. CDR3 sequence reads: CASSFLEISNQPQHF. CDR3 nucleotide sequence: TGTGCCAGCAGCTTCCTCGAAATTAGCAATCAGCCCCAGCATTTT. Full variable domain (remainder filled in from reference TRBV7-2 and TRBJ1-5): GAGVSQSPSNKVTEKGKDVELRCDPISGHTALYWYRQSLGQGLEFLIYFQGNSAPDKSGLPSDRFSAERTGGSVSTLTIQRTQQEDSAVYLCASSFLEISNQPQHFGDGTRLSIL.

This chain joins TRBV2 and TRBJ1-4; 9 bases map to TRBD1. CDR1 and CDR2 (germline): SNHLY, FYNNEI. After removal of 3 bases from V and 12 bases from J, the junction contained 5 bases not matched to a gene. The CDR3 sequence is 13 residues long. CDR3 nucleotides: TGTGCCAGCAGTGAGACAGGGGGTGGTGAACTGTTTTTT. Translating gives CASSETGGGELFF. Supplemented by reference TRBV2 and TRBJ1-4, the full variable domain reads EPEVTQTPSHQVTQMGQEVILRCVPISNHLYFYWYRQILGQKVEFLVSFYNNEISEKSEIFDDQFSVERPDGSNFTLKIRSTKLEDSAMYFCASSETGGGELFFGSGTQLSVL.

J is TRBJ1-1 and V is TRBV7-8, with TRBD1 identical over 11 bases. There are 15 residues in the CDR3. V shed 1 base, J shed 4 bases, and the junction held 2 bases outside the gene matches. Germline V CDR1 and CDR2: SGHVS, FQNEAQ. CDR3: CASSLVGQGGTEAFF. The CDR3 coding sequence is TGTGCCAGCAGCTTAGTGGGACAGGGGGGCACTGAAGCTTTCTTT.

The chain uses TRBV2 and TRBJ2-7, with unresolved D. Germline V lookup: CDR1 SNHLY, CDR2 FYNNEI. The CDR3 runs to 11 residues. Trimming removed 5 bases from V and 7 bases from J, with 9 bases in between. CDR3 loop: CASSLLEEQYF. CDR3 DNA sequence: TGTGCCAGCAGTCTCCTTGAGGAGCAGTACTTC.

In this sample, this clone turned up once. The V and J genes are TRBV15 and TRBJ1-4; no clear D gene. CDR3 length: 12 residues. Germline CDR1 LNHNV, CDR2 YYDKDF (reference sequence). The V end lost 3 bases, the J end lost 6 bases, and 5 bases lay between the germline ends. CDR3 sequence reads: CATSSGYEKLFF. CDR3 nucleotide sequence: TGTGCCACCAGCAGCGGCTATGAAAAACTGTTTTTT. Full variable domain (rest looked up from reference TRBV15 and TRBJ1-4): DAMVIQNPRYQVTQFGKPVTLSCSQTLNHNVMYWYQQKSSQAPKLLFHYYDKDFNNEADTPDNFQSRRPNTSFCFLDIRSPGLGDTAMYLCATSSGYEKLFFGSGTQLSVL.